The 18 T cell receptor beta chains presented below share a single source sample, sequenced in a study of glioma-infiltrating T cells after dendritic cell vaccination. Repertoires were generated with immunoSEQ multiplex PCR, while TCRdb's copy carries only in-frame clones and drops some. The sample consists of around 90,000 clones, 79% of them appearing once. Sequences were derived from blood, sampled before dendritic cell vaccination. The receptors stem from a human donor with glioblastoma.

The V call is TRBV11-3, the J call TRBJ2-7, with TRBD1 matching over 9 bases. Germline loops: CDR1 SGHNT, CDR2 YENEEA. Germline trimming cut 2 bases from V and 12 bases from J; bases unmatched to any gene: 5. This CDR3 region has 12 residues. The CDR3 spells CASSLLPTGGYF. In DNA form, the CDR3 reads TGTGCCAGCAGCTTATTACCGACAGGGGGGTACTTC.

The CDR3 region has the DNA TGTGCCAGCAGCTTACAGCGGGAGGGCCGGTTCTTC. This codes for CASSLQREGRFF. V and J are TRBV11-2 and TRBJ2-1; 10 nucleotides match TRBD2. Germline-derived CDR1 and CDR2 are SGHAT and FQNNGV. This CDR3 spans 12 amino acids. The V and J ends lost 2 bases and 15 bases, in that order; junction bases with no gene match: 4.

A single count supports this clone. V usage is TRBV2 and J usage is TRBJ2-7; weak D call: TRBD1 (5 bases). The CDR3 totals 14 residues. Germline V CDR1 and CDR2: SNHLY, FYNNEI. The V gene lost 8 bases and the J gene lost 0 bases, with 14 bases spanning the gap. CDR3 in amino acids: CASYMVDNSYEQYF. CDR3 DNA sequence: TGTGCCAGCTACATGGTGGACAACTCCTACGAGCAGTACTTC.

This clone was seen a handful of times. The V call is TRBV5-1, the J call TRBJ1-4; possibly TRBD1 for D (6 bases). The V gene's germline CDR1 is SGHRS and CDR2 YFSETQ. CDR3 length: 14 residues. Trimming shortened V by 5 bases and J by 8 bases, and 16 bases separated the two germline ends. The DNA for the CDR3 is TGCGCCAGCAGAATGAACAGGGTCAGGGAAAAACTGTTTTTT. The encoded protein is CASRMNRVREKLFF.

This clone has a handful of counts. The V call is TRBV29-1, the J call TRBJ1-3; 7 bases line up with TRBD1. V lost 5 bases to trimming and J lost 4 bases; unmatched junction nucleotides: 2. This CDR3 is 12 amino acids long. Germline CDR1 is SQVTM and CDR2 is ANQGSEA. CDR3 loop: CSVNRGGNTIYF. CDR3 sequence (DNA): TGCAGCGTTAACAGGGGAGGAAACACCATATATTTT.

The chain combines TRBV28 with TRBJ1-3, with TRBD1 as a possible D gene (5 bases). CDR1 and CDR2 from the germline V gene are MDHEN and SYDVKM. Deletions cut 5 bases from V and 3 bases from J, with 14 bases between. CDR3 size: 15 residues. The CDR3 sequence: CASSVMTAGGNTIYF. DNA for the CDR3: TGTGCCAGCAGTGTAATGACAGCTGGTGGAAACACCATATATTTT.

The V gene is TRBV5-6, the J gene TRBJ1-2; the match to TRBD1 covers 7 bases. Trimming removed 1 base from V and 4 bases from J; junction bases left unmatched: 1. The CDR3 spans 13 residues. The germline gives CDR1 SGHDT, CDR2 YYEEEE. Written as DNA, the CDR3 is TGTGCCAGCAGCTTGACAGGGGCCTATGGCTACACCTTC. It translates to CASSLTGAYGYTF.

The V and J genes are TRBV4-1 and TRBJ2-3; a weak D match, TRBD2 (5 bases). V was shortened by 1 base and J by 6 bases, with 14 bases between the two germline ends. CDR1 is MGHRA and CDR2 is YSYEKL in the germline V gene. The CDR3 spans 15 residues. The CDR3 sequence is CASSQVELGQDTQYF. The DNA for the CDR3 is TGCGCCAGCAGCCAAGTAGAACTAGGGCAGGATACGCAGTATTTT.

The chain is built from TRBV5-1 and TRBJ1-1; D not resolved. Per germline, CDR1 SGHRS and CDR2 YFSETQ. This CDR3 comprises 13 residues. V was clipped by 5 bases and J by 3 bases, with 11 bases between them. The CDR3 is CASSSYQHTEAFF. CDR3 DNA: TGCGCCAGCAGTTCCTACCAACACACTGAAGCTTTCTTT.

V usage is TRBV4-1 and J usage is TRBJ2-2; a possible D gene is TRBD2 (6 bases). V was cut by 0 bases and J by 5 bases, with 13 bases left in between. The V gene's germline CDR1 is MGHRA and CDR2 YSYEKL. This CDR3 spans 16 amino acids. The CDR3: CASSQEKGGATGELFF. DNA for the CDR3: TGCGCCAGCAGCCAAGAAAAGGGAGGTGCGACCGGGGAGCTGTTTTTT.

The J gene is TRBJ1-1, the V gene TRBV9, with unresolved D. CDR1 is SGDLS, CDR2 YYNGEE, per germline. The V end lost 0 bases, the J end lost 8 bases, and 14 bases lay between the germline ends. This CDR3 contains 14 residues. The CDR3 here is CASSVAPQVTEAFF. The CDR3 DNA is TGTGCCAGCAGCGTAGCTCCGCAGGTCACAGAAGCTTTCTTT.

The DNA of the CDR3 is TGTGCCAGCAGTGAACGAGGGGCGGGGGGCTACACCTTC. Translated: CASSERGAGGYTF. This chain connects TRBV6-1 to TRBJ1-2, with D possibly being TRBD1 (5 bases). V lost 2 bases and J lost 8, with 12 bases in between. Germline CDR1 is MNHNS and CDR2 is SASEGT. The CDR3 has 13 residues.

V usage is TRBV9 and J usage is TRBJ2-1, with 12 bases fitting TRBD2. Germline V gene lookup returns CDR1 SGDLS and CDR2 YYNGEE. The trim removed 0 bases at V and 8 bases at J, leaving 3 bases unmatched. There are 15 residues in the CDR3. In DNA form, the CDR3 reads TGTGCCAGCAGCGTAGGGACTAGCGGGATATATGAGCAGTTCTTC. Its protein is CASSVGTSGIYEQFF. Together with reference TRBV9 and TRBJ2-1, the CDR3 gives the full variable domain: DSGVTQTPKHLITATGQRVTLRCSPRSGDLSVYWYQQSLDQGLQFLIQYYNGEERAKGNILERFSAQQFPDLHSELNLSSLELGDSALYFCASSVGTSGIYEQFFGPGTRLTVL.

The chain recombines TRBV10-1 with TRBJ1-5; TRBD1 is a possible D gene (6 bases). CDR1 is WNHNN and CDR2 is SYGVQD in the germline V gene (reference sequence). V lost 4 bases to trimming and J lost 5 bases, with 12 bases between them. This CDR3 is built from 14 residues. CDR3 DNA sequence: TGCGCCAGCAGTGGAACAGGGATCGATCAGCCCCAGCATTTT. Protein sequence: CASSGTGIDQPQHF.

This clone was seen more than once but under ten times. This chain joins TRBV5-1 and TRBJ1-6; D possibly corresponds to TRBD1 (5 bases). Trimming pared 1 base from V and 7 bases from J, leaving 9 bases between. Germline V gives CDR1 SGHRS, CDR2 YFSETQ. CDR3 length: 14 amino acids. CDR3 nucleotide sequence: TGCGCCAGCAGCTTGTGGCGGGGGAATTCACCCCTCCACTTT. This gives the protein CASSLWRGNSPLHF.

The chain is built from TRBV6-1 and TRBJ2-7; weak D call: TRBD2 (6 bases). The CDR3 has 16 amino acids. Trimming shortened V by 4 bases and J by 3 bases, and 19 bases separated the two germline ends. The germline V gene has CDR1 MNHNS and CDR2 SASEGT. CDR3 region: CASSAAQAWGVYEQYF. CDR3 bases: TGTGCCAGCAGTGCCGCACAGGCTTGGGGGGTCTACGAGCAGTACTTC.

The V gene is TRBV5-4, the J gene TRBJ2-2; 7 bases map to TRBD1. The ends lost 4 bases at V and 5 bases at J; junction bases unmatched: 8. The CDR3 sequence is 15 residues long. Germline CDR1 reads SGHNT; CDR2 reads YYREEE (reference sequence). CDR3: CASSPGTVGTGELFF. CDR3 coding DNA: TGTGCCAGCAGCCCGGGGACAGTGGGGACCGGGGAGCTGTTTTTT.

This chain joins TRBV5-1 and TRBJ2-7; 11 positions match TRBD2. CDR1 and CDR2 (germline): SGHRS, YFSETQ. The V and J ends lost 1 base and 2 bases, in that order; junction bases with no gene match: 5. The CDR3 is 16 residues long. The CDR3 spells CASSLTGTSGTYEQYF. Here the CDR3 DNA reads TGCGCCAGCAGCTTGACCGGGACTAGCGGAACCTACGAGCAGTACTTC.